The clone carrying this T cell receptor (beta chain) was seen only a few times. Its cognate antigen is unknown. CDR1 and CDR2 (germline): SEHNR, FQNEAQ (reference sequence). V was pared by 9 bases and J by 7 bases, with 16 bases between. The CDR3 is 13 residues long. This record belongs to a study of T-cell memory formation after mild COVID-19. Study overall: The TCR clusters were mostly specific to one donor.

cDNA libraries for TCR alpha and TCR beta, carrying sample barcodes and UMIs, came from 5'RACE with constant-segment primers. TCRdb re-called the 5' RACE reads through MiXCR, storing one row per CDR3 protein. This table has roughly 400,000 distinct CDR3 sequences, roughly 18% appearing once. Notes on the study in general: Clones that contracted clustered mainly in CM and EM if CD4+ and in EMRA if CD8+. Specificity for SARS-CoV-2 was not confirmed among the second-wave clones peaking on day 37.

Material for sequencing was PBMCs or a T cell subset sorted from them (not recorded which). The TCR sequence derives from a man between 18 and 29 years old who had mild COVID-19 (a few samples of this study predate the infection). Cell type and time point are not known. The chain uses TRBV7-9 and TRBJ1-5; possibly TRBD1 for D (6 bases). The CDR3 sequence is CARVQGLKQPQHF. In nucleotides, the CDR3 is TGTGCCAGGGTACAGGGACTAAAACAGCCCCAGCATTTT.